This TCR beta chain comes out of a study of shared clonotypes between healthy human individuals. Study at large: Each donor contributed plates that comprised three CD4 naive, three CD4 memory, two CD8 naive and one CD8 memory.

CD45RO-negative CD8 cells positively selected for CCR7 made up the naive population, which excluded terminally differentiated effector memory CD45RA+ cells. Several immunoSEQ plates held equal portions of the genomic DNA taken from each subset. TCRdb keeps only in-frame clones here, not all; method: immunoSEQ multiplex PCR. The data show under 2,000,000 clones, over 85% seen once. The CDR3 is 19 residues long. Trimming removed 5 bases at V and 0 bases at J, with 23 bases between. CDR1 and CDR2 (germline): SGHVS, FNYEAQ. Input material: naive CD8+ T cells sorted from blood. V and J are TRBV7-6 and TRBJ2-1; D is uncertain. The clonotype originates from a man aged 18 to 30 in good health. Here the CDR3 reads CASSPTAAGALSSYNEQFF. In DNA, the CDR3 is TGTGCCAGCAGCCCTACGGCGGCCGGTGCTTTAAGCTCCTACAATGAGCAGTTCTTC.